What follows is one TCR beta chain and its context. Some clones are missing from TCRdb's copy, which holds only in-frame ones; the method was immunoSEQ multiplex PCR. The sample records roughly 69,000 clones, 95% to 98% being singletons. V dropped 1 base and J dropped 5 bases, with 8 bases sitting between them. The V gene's germline CDR1 is MDHEN and CDR2 SYDVKM. CDR3 length: 13 amino acids. The source of the sample is a study of Tregs in tolerant kidney transplant recipients. V is TRBV28 and J is TRBJ2-5; D call uncertain. This receptor was obtained from a human donor who received a combined kidney and bone marrow transplant. This specimen was Tregs from blood, taken before the transplant. CDR3 sequence (DNA): TGTGCCAGCAGTTTATTTAGCCGTGAGACCCAGTACTTC. Translated: CASSLFSRETQYF.